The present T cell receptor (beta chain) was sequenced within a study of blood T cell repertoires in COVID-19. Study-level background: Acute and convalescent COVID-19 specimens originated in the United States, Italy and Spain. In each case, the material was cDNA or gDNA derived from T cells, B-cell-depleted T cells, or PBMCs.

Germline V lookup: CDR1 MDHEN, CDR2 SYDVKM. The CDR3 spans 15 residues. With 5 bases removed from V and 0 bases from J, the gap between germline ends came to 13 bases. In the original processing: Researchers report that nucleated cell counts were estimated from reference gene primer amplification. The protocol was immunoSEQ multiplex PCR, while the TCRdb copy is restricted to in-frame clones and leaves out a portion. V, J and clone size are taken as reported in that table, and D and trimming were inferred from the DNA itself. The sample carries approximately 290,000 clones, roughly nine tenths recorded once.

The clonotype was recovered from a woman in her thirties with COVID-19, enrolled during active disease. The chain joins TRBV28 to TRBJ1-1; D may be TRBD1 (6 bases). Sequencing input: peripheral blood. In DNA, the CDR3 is TGTGCCAGCAGTCCCCCGACAGGAATGAACACTGAAGCTTTCTTT. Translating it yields CASSPPTGMNTEAFF.